Shown below are 26 T cell receptor beta chains from a single sample sequenced in a study of shared clonotypes between healthy human individuals (dated by TCRdb to 2020 to 2021). CD8 naive samples were CD45RO-negative cells positively selected for CCR7, giving a CD45RA+CCR7+ population that excluded TemRA cells. Libraries were made using the immunoSEQ multiplex PCR assay. As stored in TCRdb, this immuneACCESS dataset retains in-frame rearrangements with V and J assigned. A fraction of the clones does not appear; measured against another copy, unresolved V genes explain less than half of the discrepancy, and the remainder lacks a known reason. This sample lists about 2 million clones; about 95% were detected once. Of the sample, around 1% falls within the top ten clones. Sequenced: naive CD8+ T cells sorted from blood. The meaning of the sample's cell subset or site label: CD45RA+CCR7+. These receptors came from a man younger than 35 in good health.

This chain connects TRBV7-9 to TRBJ2-3, with 12 nucleotides matching TRBD1. This CDR3 has 13 residues. V shed 10 bases, J shed 6 bases, and the junction held 5 bases outside the gene matches. The germline CDR1 and CDR2 sequences are SEHNR and FQNEAQ (reference sequence). CDR3 amino acids: CATGTGGLDTQYF. The CDR3 DNA sequence: TGTGCCACTGGGACAGGGGGCTTGGATACGCAGTATTTT. The full variable domain, its missing parts supplied by reference TRBV7-9 and TRBJ2-3, is DTGVSQNPRHKITKRGQNVTFRCDPISEHNRLYWYRQTLGQGPEFLTYFQNEAQLEKSRLLSDRFSAERPKGSFSTLEIQRTEQGDSAMYLCATGTGGLDTQYFGPGTRLTVL.

The V and J genes are TRBV27 and TRBJ2-5; TRBD2 matches 8 bases. The V gene end was trimmed by 5 bases and the J gene end by 4 bases; junction bases not matched to a gene: 12. Germline V gene data show CDR1 as MNHEY and CDR2 as SMNVEV (reference sequence). The CDR3 length is 16 residues. DNA of the CDR3: TGTGCCAGCAGTGCCTCCCGGGAGGGGGAGGGAGAGACCCAGTACTTC. Translating it yields CASSASREGEGETQYF.

The rearrangement uses TRBV6-1 and TRBJ1-1, with D tentatively TRBD1 (6 bases). CDR3 size: 14 residues. The ends were cut back, 6 bases at V and 0 bases at J, with 11 bases in the middle. Germline CDR1 MNHNS, CDR2 SASEGT. The CDR3 sequence is CASRDSEMNTEAFF. CDR3 nucleotides: TGTGCCAGCAGGGACAGCGAGATGAACACTGAAGCTTTCTTT.

This clone was found once. This chain links TRBV30 with TRBJ2-3, with 8 nucleotides matching TRBD2. The CDR3 contains 15 residues. Looked up from germline, CDR1 is GTSNPN and CDR2 is SVGIG (reference sequence). The V gene end was trimmed by 3 bases and the J gene end by 0 bases; junction bases not matched to a gene: 5. The CDR3 sequence: CAWRIAGPSTDTQYF. CDR3 sequence (DNA): TGTGCCTGGAGGATAGCGGGACCTAGCACAGATACGCAGTATTTT.

CDR3 nucleotides: TGTGCCAGCAGCGTTGACAGGGGCTCCTACAATGAGCAGTTCTTC. Its translation: CASSVDRGSYNEQFF. J is TRBJ2-1 and V is TRBV7-2, with 8 bases aligning to TRBD1. The CDR3 is 15 residues long. CDR1 is SGHTA and CDR2 is FQGNSA in the germline V gene. Losses at the gene ends were 5 bases for V and 0 bases for J; bases not matched to a gene: 3.

J is TRBJ1-2 and V is TRBV5-4, with a tentative D call TRBD1 (5 bases). Germline CDR1 SGHNT, CDR2 YYREEE (reference sequence). The CDR3 covers 13 residues. With 9 bases removed from V and 8 bases from J, the gap between germline ends came to 20 bases. Here the CDR3 DNA reads TGTGCCACCCGGGCACGGGGAGGGGACGGCTACACCTTC. The encoded protein is CATRARGGDGYTF.

The rearrangement joins TRBV5-1 to TRBJ2-5, with 11 nucleotides matching TRBD2. CDR1 is SGHRS, CDR2 YFSETQ, per germline. The junction had 7 bases not matched to a gene; V was cut back by 4 bases and J by 2 bases. This CDR3 spans 16 amino acids. The CDR3 here is CASSPGLAVSQETQYF. CDR3 DNA sequence: TGCGCCAGCAGCCCGGGACTAGCGGTTTCACAAGAGACCCAGTACTTC.

This chain links TRBV6-6 with TRBJ1-2; D remains ambiguous. The CDR3 is 15 residues long. The germline gives CDR1 MNHNY, CDR2 SVGAGI (reference sequence). Trimming took off 5 bases at V and 7 bases at J, with 20 bases between the two ends. The CDR3 here is CASSDPFDMFLGYTF. CDR3 nucleotides: TGTGCCAGCAGTGATCCTTTCGACATGTTTCTTGGCTACACCTTC.

This chain connects TRBV6-5 to TRBJ1-5; D is possibly TRBD1 (5 bases). V lost 5 bases to trimming and J lost 2 bases, with 13 bases between them. Germline V gene data show CDR1 as MNHEY and CDR2 as SVGAGI. This CDR3 region has 15 residues. The CDR3 DNA follows: TGTGCCAGCAGTCCCGGGGGGAAAGGCAATCAGCCCCAGCATTTT. Its protein product is CASSPGGKGNQPQHF.

This chain joins TRBV30 and TRBJ2-7; 9 bases agree with TRBD2. The CDR3 is 13 amino acids. In germline, CDR1 is GTSNPN, CDR2 SVGIG (reference sequence). V was pared by 3 bases and J by 5 bases, with 5 bases of the junction left unmatched. The CDR3 loop is CAWSLSGGNEQYF. The CDR3 DNA follows: TGTGCCTGGAGCTTAAGCGGGGGGAACGAGCAGTACTTC.

V and J are TRBV7-9 and TRBJ2-7, with unresolved D. The germline V and J ends were trimmed by 2 bases and 2 bases, with 10 bases remaining between them. The CDR3 extends over 14 amino acids. Germline V gene sequence: CDR1 SEHNR, CDR2 FQNEAQ (reference sequence). Here the CDR3 reads CASSLTVGTYEQYF. Here the CDR3 DNA reads TGTGCCAGCAGCTTAACGGTGGGCACCTACGAGCAGTACTTC.

The chain recombines TRBV9 with TRBJ2-7; 7 bases align to TRBD1. CDR1 and CDR2 (germline): SGDLS, YYNGEE. The CDR3 contains 8 residues. Written as DNA, the CDR3 is TGTGCCGGAGACAGGGCCAGCGTC. Translation gives CAGDRASV.

The J gene is TRBJ1-5, the V gene TRBV5-1; 7 nucleotides match TRBD1. This CDR3 has 17 residues. Germline CDR1 and CDR2: SGHRS and YFSETQ. The V gene end was trimmed by 4 bases and the J gene end by 2 bases; junction bases not matched to a gene: 12. CDR3 region: CASSLRQGEGGNQPQHF. CDR3 DNA: TGCGCCAGCAGCCTTCGACAGGGTGAGGGTGGCAATCAGCCCCAGCATTTT.

This clone has a single count. The sample contains more than one DNA sequence encoding this CDR3. The rearrangement joins TRBV4-1 to TRBJ2-7; 10 nucleotides line up with TRBD2. J gave up 1 base and V 3 bases, and 3 bases lay outside the gene matches. This CDR3 region has 15 residues. CDR1 and CDR2 (germline): MGHRA, YSYEKL. The CDR3 loop reads CASSQLTSGSYEQYF. In DNA form, the CDR3 reads TGCGCCAGCAGCCAGTTGACTAGCGGGTCCTACGAGCAGTACTTC.

The V gene is TRBV5-4, the J gene TRBJ2-4, with D hard to call. This CDR3 has 12 amino acids. Between the trimmed V and J ends, which lost 4 bases and 4 bases, there was a span of 6 bases. Germline V CDR1 and CDR2: SGHNT, YYREEE (reference sequence). The DNA for the CDR3 is TGTGCCAGCAGCGGTCCGAAAAACATTCAGTACTTC. It yields the protein CASSGPKNIQYF.

V and J are TRBV11-1 and TRBJ2-1; 8 nucleotides match TRBD1. The germline gives CDR1 SGHAT, CDR2 FQDESV (reference sequence). The V and J ends lost 4 bases and 5 bases, in that order; junction bases with no gene match: 7. CDR3 size: 15 residues. CDR3 DNA: TGTGCCAGCAGCTCGGACAGGGAGTCGGACAATGAGCAGTTCTTC. Translated: CASSSDRESDNEQFF.

This clone is a singleton in its sample. The genes are TRBV11-3 and TRBJ2-1; 9 bases agree with TRBD1. With 4 bases clipped from V and 8 bases from J, the junction kept 15 bases outside the gene matches. The CDR3 runs to 17 residues. Germline V CDR1 and CDR2: SGHNT, YENEEA. The CDR3 loop is CASSSGRVDRGGDEQFF. Here the CDR3 DNA reads TGTGCCAGCAGCTCTGGTAGGGTGGACAGGGGTGGTGATGAGCAGTTCTTC.

Notes on this clone: The same CDR3 arises from other DNA sequences in this sample as well. The rearrangement joins TRBV5-6 to TRBJ2-3; D not certain. This CDR3 contains 12 residues. CDR1 SGHDT and CDR2 YYEEEE come from the germline V gene. Trimming removed 2 bases from V and 2 bases from J, with 3 bases in between. The CDR3 sequence: CASSFLTDTQYF. Written as DNA, the CDR3 is TGTGCCAGCAGCTTTCTCACAGATACGCAGTATTTT.

The CDR3, as DNA: TGTGCCAGTAGTATAGTCGGGGGGGCCAACGTCCTGACTTTC. It yields the protein CASSIVGGANVLTF. This chain connects TRBV19 to TRBJ2-6; D is unclear. V dropped 1 base and J dropped 4 bases, with 5 bases sitting between them. The germline V gene encodes CDR1 LNHDA and CDR2 SQIVND (reference sequence). CDR3 length equals 14 residues.

This clone has just one count. The chain links TRBV7-9 to TRBJ1-6, with D possibly being TRBD1 (6 bases). This CDR3 spans 15 amino acids. Trimming cost V 5 bases and J 5 bases, with 13 bases left between them. The germline V gene has CDR1 SEHNR and CDR2 FQNEAQ (reference sequence). The CDR3 loop is CASSDRTANNSPLHF. The CDR3 coding sequence is TGTGCCAGCAGCGACCGGACAGCTAATAATTCACCCCTCCACTTT.

This rearrangement joins TRBV5-5 to TRBJ1-2; D gene ambiguous. Trimming removed 0 bases at V and 3 bases at J, with 12 bases between. There are 15 residues in the CDR3. Germline V gene data show CDR1 as SGHKS and CDR2 as YYEKEE (reference sequence). The chain's CDR3 is CASSLDAFLDYGYTF. CDR3 DNA: TGTGCCAGCAGCTTGGACGCTTTTTTGGACTATGGCTACACCTTC.

The genes are TRBV6-6 and TRBJ2-7; 9 positions agree with TRBD2. CDR3 size: 13 residues. The junction had 4 bases not matched to a gene; V was cut back by 5 bases and J by 5 bases. CDR1 and CDR2 from the germline V gene are MNHNY and SVGAGI (reference sequence). CDR3 coding DNA: TGTGCCAGCAGTCATAGCGGGGGCAACGAGCAGTACTTC. Amino acids: CASSHSGGNEQYF.

The chain links TRBV2 to TRBJ2-1; the match to TRBD2 covers 8 bases. Looked up from germline, CDR1 is SNHLY and CDR2 is FYNNEI. With V trimmed by 9 bases and J by 6 bases, 10 bases remained unmatched. This CDR3 is 14 amino acids long. CDR3 in DNA: TGTGCCAGAGCACCCCAGCGGGGGACCAATGAGCAGTTCTTC. Residues: CARAPQRGTNEQFF.

This chain links TRBV7-6 with TRBJ2-1, with D possibly matching TRBD2 (6 bases). This CDR3 region has 14 residues. V was shortened by 4 bases and J by 6 bases, with 13 bases between the two germline ends. In germline, CDR1 is SGHVS, CDR2 FNYEAQ. The DNA of the CDR3 is TGTGCCAGCAGCTCTCTCGGGGGATCCAATGAGCAGTTCTTC. Translation gives CASSSLGGSNEQFF.

V gene TRBV7-9 combines with J gene TRBJ2-2; TRBD2 might be the D (6 bases). Germline CDR1 reads SEHNR; CDR2 reads FQNEAQ (reference sequence). Trimming took 4 bases from V and 2 from J, leaving 14 bases between them. The CDR3 runs 16 residues. CDR3 region: CASSSARRGNTGELFF. The CDR3 DNA reads as TGTGCCAGCAGCTCAGCTCGGCGGGGTAACACCGGGGAGCTGTTTTTT. Supplemented by reference TRBV7-9 and TRBJ2-2, the full variable domain reads DTGVSQNPRHKITKRGQNVTFRCDPISEHNRLYWYRQTLGQGPEFLTYFQNEAQLEKSRLLSDRFSAERPKGSFSTLEIQRTEQGDSAMYLCASSSARRGNTGELFFGEGSRLTVL.

The chain has TRBV13 and TRBJ2-3, with 11 nucleotides matching TRBD2. The V segment lost 4 bases and the J segment 2 bases; nucleotides outside the gene matches: 8. The CDR3 extends over 17 amino acids. Germline V gives CDR1 PRHDT, CDR2 FYEKMQ (reference sequence). This chain's CDR3 is CASSSSLTSGVTDTQYF. Here the CDR3 DNA reads TGTGCCAGCAGCTCAAGCCTGACTAGCGGGGTCACAGATACGCAGTATTTT.